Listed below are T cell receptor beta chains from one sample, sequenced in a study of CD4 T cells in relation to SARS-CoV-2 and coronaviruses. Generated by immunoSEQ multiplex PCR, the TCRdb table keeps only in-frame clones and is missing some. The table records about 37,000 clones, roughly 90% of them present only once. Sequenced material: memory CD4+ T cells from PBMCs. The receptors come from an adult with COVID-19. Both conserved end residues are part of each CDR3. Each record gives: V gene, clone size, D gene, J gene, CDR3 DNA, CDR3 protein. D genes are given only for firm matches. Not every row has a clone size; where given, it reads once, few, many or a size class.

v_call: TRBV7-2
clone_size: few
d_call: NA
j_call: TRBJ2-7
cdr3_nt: TGTGCCAGCAGCTTAGAGGGCCAGCAAACCTACGAGCAGTACTTC
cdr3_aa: CASSLEGQQTYEQYF

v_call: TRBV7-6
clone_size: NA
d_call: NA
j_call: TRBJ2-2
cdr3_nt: TGTGCCAGCAGTCCCATCATACCCCTCTTAGTTCCCGGGGAGCTGTTTTTT
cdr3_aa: CASSPIIPLLVPGELFF

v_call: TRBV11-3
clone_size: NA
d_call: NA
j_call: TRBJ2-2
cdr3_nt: TGTGCCAGCAGCCCCGGACATCGAGCGAACACCGGGGAGCTGTTTTTT
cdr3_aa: CASSPGHRANTGELFF

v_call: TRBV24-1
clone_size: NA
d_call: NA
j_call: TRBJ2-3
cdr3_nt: TGTGCCACCTCCGCCCCGGAGGGGGTCACAGATACGCAGTATTTT
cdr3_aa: CATSAPEGVTDTQYF

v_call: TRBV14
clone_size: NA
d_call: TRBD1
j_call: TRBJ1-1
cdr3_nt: TGTGCCAGCAGCGGACAGGGGGTGACCATGAACACTGAAGCTTTCTTT
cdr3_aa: CASSGQGVTMNTEAFF

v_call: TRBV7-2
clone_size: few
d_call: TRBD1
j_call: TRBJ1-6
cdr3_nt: TGTGCCAGCAGCTCTGGACAGGGGGCGAGTTCACCCCTCCACTTT
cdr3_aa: CASSSGQGASSPLHF

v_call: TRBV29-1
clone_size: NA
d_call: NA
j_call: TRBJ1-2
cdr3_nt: TGCAGCGTTGACTCGACCGAGTATGGCTACACCTTC
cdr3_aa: CSVDSTEYGYTF

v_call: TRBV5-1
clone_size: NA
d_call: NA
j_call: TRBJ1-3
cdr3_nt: TGCGCCAGCAGCTTGGCGGGACTTCGTTTGGGAAACACCATATATTTT
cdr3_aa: CASSLAGLRLGNTIYF

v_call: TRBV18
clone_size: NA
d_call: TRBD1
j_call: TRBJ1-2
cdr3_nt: TGTGCCAGCTCGTCAACGGGACAGTACTATGGCTACACCTTC
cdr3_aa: CASSSTGQYYGYTF

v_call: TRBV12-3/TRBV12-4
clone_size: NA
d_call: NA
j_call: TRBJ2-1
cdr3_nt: TGTGCCAGCAGTTTCGACAGTTACAATGAGCAGTTCTTC
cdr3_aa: CASSFDSYNEQFF

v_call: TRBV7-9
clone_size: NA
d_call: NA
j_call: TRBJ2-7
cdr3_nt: TGTGCCAGCAGCCCACACCGGGCGGATGGTTATAGTGAGCAGTACTTC
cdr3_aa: CASSPHRADGYSEQYF

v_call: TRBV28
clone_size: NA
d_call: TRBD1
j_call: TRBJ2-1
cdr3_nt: TGTGCCAGCTGGGGACAGTCTAGATACAATGAGCAGTTCTTC
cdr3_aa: CASWGQSRYNEQFF

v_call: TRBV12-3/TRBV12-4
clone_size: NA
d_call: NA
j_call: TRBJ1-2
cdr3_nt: TGTGCCAGCAGTACGGGACACAACTATGGCTACACCTTC
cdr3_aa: CASSTGHNYGYTF

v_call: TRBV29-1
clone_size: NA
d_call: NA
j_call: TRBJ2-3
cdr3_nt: TGCAGCGTTGTGCAGGTGGGCTTTTCGCAGTATTTT
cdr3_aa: CSVVQVGFSQYF

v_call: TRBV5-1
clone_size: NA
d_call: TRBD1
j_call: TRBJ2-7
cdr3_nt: TGCGCCAGCAGCTTGGTGGGACAGGGGATCTACGAGCAGTACTTC
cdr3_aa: CASSLVGQGIYEQYF

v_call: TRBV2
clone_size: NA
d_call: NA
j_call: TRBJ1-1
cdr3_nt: TGTGCCAGCAGTGAGGCCTTATACACTGAAGCTTTCTTT
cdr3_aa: CASSEALYTEAFF

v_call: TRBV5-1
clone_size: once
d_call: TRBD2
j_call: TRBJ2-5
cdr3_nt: TGCGCCAGCAGCTTGGGAGTCGGGGGGGGGCAAGAGACCCAGTACTTC
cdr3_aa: CASSLGVGGGQETQYF

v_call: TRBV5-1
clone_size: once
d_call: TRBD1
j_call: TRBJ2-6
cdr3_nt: TGCGCCAGCAGCTTGGAAGGGACAGGGGTTTTCTCTGGGGCCAACGTCCTGACTTTC
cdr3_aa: CASSLEGTGVFSGANVLTF

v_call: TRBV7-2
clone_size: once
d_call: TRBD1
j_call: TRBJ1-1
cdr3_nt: TGTGCCAGCAGATTGACAGGGGGCCAAAACACTGAAGCTTTCTTT
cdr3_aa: CASRLTGGQNTEAFF

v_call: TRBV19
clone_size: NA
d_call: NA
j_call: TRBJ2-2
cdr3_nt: TGTGCCAGTAGTTCTGTGGGGCCGAACACCGGGGAGCTGTTTTTT
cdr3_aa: CASSSVGPNTGELFF

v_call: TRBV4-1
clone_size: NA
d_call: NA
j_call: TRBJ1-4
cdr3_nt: NA
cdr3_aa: CATPGRRMKNCFF

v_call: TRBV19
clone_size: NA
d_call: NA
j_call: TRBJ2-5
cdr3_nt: TGTGCCAGTAGTAGGGCACCTCGGCGAGAGACCCAGTACTTC
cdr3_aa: CASSRAPRRETQYF

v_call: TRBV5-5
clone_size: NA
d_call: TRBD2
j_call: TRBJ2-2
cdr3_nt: TGTGCCAGCATTGGCGGGGGGGCCTCCACCGGGGAGCTGTTTTTT
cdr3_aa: CASIGGGASTGELFF

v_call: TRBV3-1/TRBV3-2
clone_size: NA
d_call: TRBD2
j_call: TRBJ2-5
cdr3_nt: TGTGCCAGCAGCCAAGAAATACCTAGCGGGCAAGAGACCCAGTACTTC
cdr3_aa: CASSQEIPSGQETQYF

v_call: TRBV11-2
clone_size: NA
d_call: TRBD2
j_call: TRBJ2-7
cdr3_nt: TGTGCCAGCAGCTTAGGCGGGGGTTCCTCCTACGAGCAGTACTTC
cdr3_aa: CASSLGGGSSYEQYF

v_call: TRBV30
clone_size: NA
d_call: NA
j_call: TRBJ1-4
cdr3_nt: TGTGCCTGGAGTCCGGGCGACGAAAAACTGTTTTTT
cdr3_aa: CAWSPGDEKLFF

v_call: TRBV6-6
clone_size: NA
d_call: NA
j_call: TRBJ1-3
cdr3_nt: TGTGCCAGCAGTTACTCGGAGAGGGAATACACCATATATTTT
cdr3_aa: CASSYSEREYTIYF

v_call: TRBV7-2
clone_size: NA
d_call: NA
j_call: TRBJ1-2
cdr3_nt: TGTGCCAGCAGCCGCGACAGGATGGGCTATGGCTACACCTTC
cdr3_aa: CASSRDRMGYGYTF

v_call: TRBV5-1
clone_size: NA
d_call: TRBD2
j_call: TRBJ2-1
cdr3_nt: TGCGCCAGCAGCTTGGCCACTAGCGGGGCCAATGAGCAGTTCTTC
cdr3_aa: CASSLATSGANEQFF

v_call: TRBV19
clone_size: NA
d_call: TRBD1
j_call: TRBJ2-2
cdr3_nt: TGTGCCAGTACCCCGAGAGGGGACAGGGTTCTGGAGCTGTTTTTT
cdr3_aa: CASTPRGDRVLELFF

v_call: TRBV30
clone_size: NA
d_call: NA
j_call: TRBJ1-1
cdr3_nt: TGTGCCTGGATGACAGGAGACACTGAAGCTTTCTTT
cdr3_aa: CAWMTGDTEAFF

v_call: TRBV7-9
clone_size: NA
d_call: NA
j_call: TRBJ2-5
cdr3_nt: TGTGCCAGCAGCCCGCAGGTAGGGGAGACCCAGTACTTC
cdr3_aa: CASSPQVGETQYF

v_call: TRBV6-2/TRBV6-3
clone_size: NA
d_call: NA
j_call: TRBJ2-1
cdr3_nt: TGTGCCAGCAGTGATCGGACAGCTCAATCCTTTTACAATGAGCAGTTCTTC
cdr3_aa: CASSDRTAQSFYNEQFF

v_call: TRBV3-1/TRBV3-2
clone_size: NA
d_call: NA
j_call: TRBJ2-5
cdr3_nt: TGTGCCAGCAGCCCGGGAAAGGGGACCCAGTACTTC
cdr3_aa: CASSPGKGTQYF

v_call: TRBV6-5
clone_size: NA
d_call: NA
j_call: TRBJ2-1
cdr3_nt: TGTGCCAGCAGAAGTGGTGCCAGTACCTACAATGAGCAGTTCTTC
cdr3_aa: CASRSGASTYNEQFF

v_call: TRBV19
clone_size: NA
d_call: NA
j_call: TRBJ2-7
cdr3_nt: TGTGCCACTGGGGGGCAGGGGGCCTACGAGCAGTACTTC
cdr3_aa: CATGGQGAYEQYF